A single sample is the source of the 13 T cell receptor beta chains below, sequenced in a study of cytomegalovirus exposure and HLA in healthy donors. PCR used 60 Vbeta primers and 13 Jbeta primers. Method: immunoSEQ multiplex PCR; TCRdb's copy keeps in-frame clones and lacks some. The sample features some 150,000 clones, with around 2.4% in its top ten. The sample was PBMCs. These receptors were obtained from a woman between 18 and 30 years old in good health and CMV-seronegative.

The rearrangement uses TRBV10-2 and TRBJ2-1, with TRBD1 matching 8 bases. V shed 6 bases and J 2 bases; nucleotides not matched to a gene: 12. The CDR3 runs to 17 residues. Germline V gives CDR1 WSHSY, CDR2 SAAADI. The CDR3 region is CASRGQGADFPYNEQFF. The CDR3 nucleotides are TGCGCCAGCAGGGGTCAGGGGGCGGATTTCCCCTACAATGAGCAGTTCTTC.

The rearrangement links TRBV19 to TRBJ2-7; TRBD1 might be the D (5 bases). The germline V gene encodes CDR1 LNHDA and CDR2 SQIVND (reference sequence). The V end was cut by 3 bases, the J end by 5 bases, with 8 bases between. There are 12 residues in the CDR3. CDR3 nucleotide sequence: TGTGCCAGTAGTATCCAGGGTGACGAGCAGTACTTC. Its protein is CASSIQGDEQYF.

In DNA, the CDR3 is TGTGCCCGGGCCCGGGGAGGTGGCTACGAGCAGTACTTC. Translation: CARARGGGYEQYF. The chain is built from TRBV30 and TRBJ2-7; perhaps TRBD2 as D (6 bases). CDR1 and CDR2 (germline): GTSNPN, SVGIG (reference sequence). V lost 8 bases, J lost 3 bases, and 17 bases lay in between. This CDR3 contains 13 residues.

The chain employs TRBV18 and TRBJ1-5, with D possibly being TRBD1 (6 bases). This CDR3 is 15 amino acids long. Germline CDR1 KGHSH, CDR2 LQKENI. Trimming cost V 2 bases and J 4 bases, with 12 bases left between them. Here the CDR3 reads CASSPIGQGNQPQHF. CDR3 in DNA: TGTGCCAGCTCACCAATAGGTCAGGGGAATCAGCCCCAGCATTTT.

The rearrangement uses TRBV29-1 and TRBJ1-4; possible D gene TRBD1, 6 bases. CDR3 length: 11 residues. The V gene's germline CDR1 is SQVTM and CDR2 ANQGSEA. The V and J ends lost 7 bases and 12 bases respectively, with 15 bases between them. CDR3 sequence (DNA): TGCAGCGCCCTTAAACAGGGTGAACTGTTTTTT. This gives the protein CSALKQGELFF.

This chain uses TRBV19 with TRBJ1-3, with a weak D call TRBD1 (5 bases). Germline CDR1 reads LNHDA; CDR2 reads SQIVND (reference sequence). This CDR3 comprises 14 residues. The ends were cut back, 6 bases at V and 3 bases at J, with 12 bases in the middle. The CDR3 here is CASSFGTYGNTIYF. The CDR3 region has the DNA TGTGCCAGTAGCTTCGGGACTTATGGAAACACCATATATTTT.

The chain joins TRBV4-2 to TRBJ2-1; 11 positions match TRBD2. Trimming at V came to 1 base and at J to 4 bases, leaving 3 bases not matched to a gene. The CDR3 runs 16 residues. Per germline, CDR1 LGHNA and CDR2 YNFKEQ. CDR3 region: CASSQATSGAYNEQFF. The CDR3 DNA follows: TGTGCCAGCAGCCAAGCGACTAGCGGGGCTTACAATGAGCAGTTCTTC.

This chain joins TRBV28 and TRBJ1-5, with 7 bases lining up with TRBD1. With V trimmed by 10 bases and J by 2 bases, 8 bases remained unmatched. The germline CDR1 and CDR2 sequences are MDHEN and SYDVKM. This CDR3 has 14 amino acids. The CDR3 bases are TGTGCCATCGATACTGGGACAGGCAATCAGCCCCAGCATTTT. As protein: CAIDTGTGNQPQHF.

The chain carries TRBV4-1 and TRBJ2-4; TRBD1 matches 8 bases. The ends lost 0 bases at V and 0 bases at J; junction bases unmatched: 4. The CDR3 is made up of 17 amino acids. The germline CDR1 and CDR2 sequences are MGHRA and YSYEKL. The CDR3 loop reads CASSQEGDRLAKNIQYF. The CDR3 DNA follows: TGCGCCAGCAGCCAAGAAGGGGACAGGCTAGCCAAAAACATTCAGTACTTC.

J is TRBJ2-7 and V is TRBV2; unclear D gene. Germline CDR1 is SNHLY and CDR2 is FYNNEI. This CDR3 has 12 residues. Trimming cost V 0 bases and J 7 bases, with 7 bases left between them. The CDR3 protein is CASSEARREQYF. The CDR3 nucleotides are TGTGCCAGCAGTGAAGCGAGGAGAGAGCAGTACTTC.

The rearrangement joins TRBV6-4 to TRBJ2-1; TRBD2 is a possible D gene (5 bases). In germline, CDR1 is MRHNA, CDR2 SNTAGT. V lost 0 bases, J lost 7 bases, and 10 bases lay in between. The CDR3 length is 14 residues. CDR3 protein: CASSDSMEANEQFF. As DNA, the CDR3 is TGTGCCAGCAGTGACTCGATGGAGGCTAATGAGCAGTTCTTC.

The V gene is TRBV19, the J gene TRBJ2-7; TRBD2 might be the D (9 bases). The CDR3 length is 22 residues. V was pared by 5 bases and J by 3 bases, with 38 bases between. Per germline, CDR1 LNHDA and CDR2 SQIVND (reference sequence). CDR3 loop: CASSSGTGSLRASGVPDYEQYF. Written as DNA, the CDR3 is TGTGCCAGTAGTTCAGGGACAGGTTCCCTCCGTGCTAGCGGGGTCCCCGACTACGAGCAGTACTTC. The variable domain in full, completed from reference TRBV19 and TRBJ2-7, reads DGGITQSPKYLFRKEGQNVTLSCEQNLNHDAMYWYRQDPGQGLRLIYYSQIVNDFQKGDIAEGYSVSREKKESFPLTVTSAQKNPTAFYLCASSSGTGSLRASGVPDYEQYFGPGTRLTVT.

This chain links TRBV7-8 with TRBJ2-2; 8 nucleotides align to TRBD2. The CDR3 loop spans 14 amino acids. Germline CDR1 is SGHVS and CDR2 is FQNEAQ. The CDR3 region is CASGVGRGTGELFF. CDR3 DNA sequence: TGTGCTAGTGGGGTCGGGAGGGGTACCGGGGAGCTGTTTTTT.